The present entry profiles one T cell receptor beta chain with its context. Its antigen is not identified. This entry comes from a study of cytotoxic CD8 clonotypes in ibrutinib-treated CLL. Study-level background: Responses: roughly 25 partial, 2 complete; after median about 68 months, approximately 15 stayed remitted, approximately twelve progressed.

The CDR3 totals 12 residues. Germline lookup yields CDR1 SQVTM and CDR2 ANQGSEA. Trimming at V came to 8 bases and at J to 7 bases, leaving 9 bases not matched to a gene. General study points: Public clonotypes, an uncommon group, contracted or remained stable on treatment. Clonality increased at ibrutinib response, then returned toward baseline at progression.

The assay was immunoSEQ multiplex PCR, and TCRdb's table has in-frame clones only and misses some. The profile covers about 330,000 clones, with 60% to 80% appearing a single time and around 6.5% taken by the ten largest. Sequenced material: PBMCs, taken after 36 months of ibrutinib treatment. The chain employs TRBV29-1 and TRBJ1-2; TRBD1 matches 8 bases. The clonotype was recovered from a human donor with chronic lymphocytic leukemia. CDR3 sequence: CSSGTGGSGYTF. The CDR3 DNA reads TGCAGCTCCGGGACAGGTGGTAGTGGCTACACCTTC.